This TCR beta chain appears in the sequencing data of a study of CD8 T cells in Susac syndrome. Sequencing targeted TCR beta in blood CD8+ and CD4+ T cells. Matched for age and sex, the controls were healthy donors. On this clonotype: No antigen is known for it.

The V end lost 6 bases, the J end lost 1 base, and 12 bases lay between the germline ends. The CDR3 is 14 residues long. Germline values: CDR1 KGHSH, CDR2 LQKENI. General study results and limits: The study conceded that its TCR sequencing and HLA analysis involved relatively few individuals.

Reverse transcription of roughly 0.45 to 1 ug RNA used random hexamers. The amplification used immunoSEQ multiplex PCR on TCR beta CDR3; it spanned 54 Vbeta and 13 Jbeta. TCRdb reanalysed the immunoSEQ multiplex PCR reads using MiXCR and keeps one entry per CDR3 protein. Among around 140,000 distinct CDR3 sequences listed, roughly 94% were seen once. The sample taken for sequencing was CD4+ T cells from PBMCs. The rearrangement links TRBV18 to TRBJ1-1; D remains unclear. This receptor was taken from a human donor in good health. CDR3 amino acids: CASSPEDWNTEAFF. CDR3 in DNA: TGTGCCAGCTCCCCGGAAGACTGGAACACTGAAGCTTTCTTT.